Listed here are 25 T cell receptor beta chains from one sample, sequenced in a study of blood T cell repertoires in COVID-19. The assay was immunoSEQ multiplex PCR, and TCRdb's table has in-frame clones only and misses some. The sample has a few hundred thousand clones; 70% to 90% are singletons. The sequencing sample was made of peripheral blood. Every receptor here comes from a human donor with COVID-19, enrolled during active disease. The donor label of this sample is uncertain.

The chain joins TRBV9 to TRBJ1-1; TRBD1 might be the D (6 bases). CDR1 SGDLS and CDR2 YYNGEE come from the germline V gene. The CDR3 is 16 amino acids. V was shortened by 0 bases and J by 4 bases, with 16 bases between the two germline ends. The CDR3 protein is CASSVVSGQEGTEAFF. Here the CDR3 DNA reads TGTGCCAGCAGCGTAGTATCGGGACAAGAGGGCACTGAAGCTTTCTTT.

The CDR3 DNA reads TGTGCCAGCAGCCACCGATCGACAGGTAACACTGAAGCTTTCTTT. It yields the protein CASSHRSTGNTEAFF. This chain joins TRBV3-1 (or the pseudogene TRBV3-2) and TRBJ1-1, with D possibly matching TRBD1 (6 bases). There are 15 residues in the CDR3. The ends were cut back, 3 bases at V and 2 bases at J, with 13 bases in the middle. Germline V CDR1 and CDR2: LGHDT, YNNKEL (reference sequence).

This chain joins TRBV5-6 and TRBJ1-5; D might be TRBD1 (6 bases). Trimming left V 4 bases short and J 6 bases short, with 14 bases between. The CDR3 runs 14 residues. CDR1 SGHDT and CDR2 YYEEEE come from the germline V gene. CDR3 amino acids: CASSPGGGAQPQHF. The CDR3 nucleotides are TGTGCCAGCAGCCCGGGGGGGGGCGCTCAGCCCCAGCATTTT. The variable domain in full, completed from reference TRBV5-6 and TRBJ1-5, reads DAGVTQSPTHLIKTRGQQVTLRCSPKSGHDTVSWYQQALGQGPQFIFQYYEEEERQRGNFPDRFSGHQFPNYSSELNVNALLLGDSALYLCASSPGGGAQPQHFGDGTRLSIL.

V and J are TRBV28 and TRBJ1-5, with TRBD1 matching 7 bases. This CDR3 contains 16 residues. The V gene's germline CDR1 is MDHEN and CDR2 SYDVKM. With 5 bases clipped from V and 4 bases from J, the junction kept 11 bases outside the gene matches. The CDR3 DNA is TGTGCCAGCAGTCTTGGGGCCGGGACAGAGAATCAGCCCCAGCATTTT. Its protein product is CASSLGAGTENQPQHF.

This clone has just a few counts. This chain uses TRBV7-9 with TRBJ2-7; D is possibly TRBD2 (5 bases). Germline CDR1 reads SEHNR; CDR2 reads FQNEAQ (reference sequence). V was shortened by 6 bases and J by 3 bases, with 18 bases between the two germline ends. CDR3 length: 15 amino acids. The CDR3 protein is CASRASGRGIYEQYF. In DNA form, the CDR3 reads TGTGCCAGCAGGGCCAGCGGAAGAGGGATCTACGAGCAGTACTTC.

This clone came up once. This chain uses TRBV5-1 with TRBJ2-1; the D gene is possibly TRBD2 (5 bases). Trimming pared 9 bases from V and 6 bases from J, leaving 13 bases between. Looked up from germline, CDR1 is SGHRS and CDR2 is YFSETQ. The CDR3 is 12 residues long. The CDR3: CATKGAGNEQFF. CDR3 in DNA: TGCGCCACTAAGGGCGCGGGCAATGAGCAGTTCTTC.

The chain carries TRBV2 and TRBJ1-3; 7 bases agree with TRBD1. The J segment lost 4 bases and the V segment lost 6 bases, leaving 12 bases of the junction unmatched. This CDR3 contains 16 residues. Germline CDR1 is SNHLY and CDR2 is FYNNEI. CDR3 protein: CASSRDSGQPGNTIYF. The CDR3 region has the DNA TGTGCCAGCAGCCGGGACAGCGGTCAGCCAGGAAACACCATATATTTT.

About this clone itself: Distinct nucleotide sequences in the sample also encode this CDR3. The rearrangement links TRBV19 to TRBJ1-2, with 9 nucleotides matching TRBD1. V was clipped by 6 bases and J by 2 bases; unmatched bases: 4. Germline assignment: CDR1 LNHDA and CDR2 SQIVND (reference sequence). This CDR3 is 14 amino acids long. CDR3 in DNA: TGTGCCAGTAGCACCGGGACAGGGAACTATGGCTACACCTTC. It specifies CASSTGTGNYGYTF.

The chain joins TRBV7-4 to TRBJ2-7; tentative D call: TRBD2 (6 bases). V was trimmed by 5 bases and J by 1 base, leaving 30 bases between them. Germline CDR1 and CDR2: SGHVT and SQSDAQ. This CDR3 spans 20 amino acids. DNA for the CDR3: TGTGCCAGCAGCCCCCCCCACGGGGGAGGTTCTATTAATAGTTCCTACGAGCAGTACTTC. It codes for CASSPPHGGGSINSSYEQYF.

This chain links TRBV7-2 with TRBJ1-1; possible D gene TRBD1, 5 bases. This CDR3 has 15 residues. V was pared by 5 bases and J by 7 bases, with 20 bases between. Per germline, CDR1 SGHTA and CDR2 FQGNSA. CDR3 nucleotide sequence: TGTGCCAGCAGCCGGTCAGGAGGGGAAGGGGATGAAGCTTTCTTT. Its translation is CASSRSGGEGDEAFF.

V and J are TRBV12-3 or TRBV12-4 and TRBJ2-4, with 8 bases matching TRBD2. This CDR3 has 13 residues. The V and J ends lost 5 bases and 8 bases, in that order; junction bases with no gene match: 5. The CDR3 here is CASSRTGGYIQYF. Written as DNA, the CDR3 is TGTGCCAGCAGTAGGACGGGGGGGTACATTCAGTACTTC.

This chain joins TRBV5-1 and TRBJ1-6, with TRBD1 matching 7 bases. Losses at the gene ends were 0 bases for V and 9 bases for J; bases not matched to a gene: 9. The CDR3 runs 16 residues. Germline V gives CDR1 SGHRS, CDR2 YFSETQ. The CDR3 region has the DNA TGCGCCAGCAGCTTGGAGAGGGCAGGGGGGATTTCACCCCTCCACTTT. This gives the protein CASSLERAGGISPLHF.

The rearrangement links TRBV6-1 to TRBJ1-6; D might be TRBD1 (6 bases). The germline V and J ends were trimmed by 3 bases and 7 bases, with 10 bases remaining between them. Germline V CDR1 and CDR2: MNHNS, SASEGT. The CDR3 contains 14 residues. In DNA form, the CDR3 reads TGTGCCAGCAGTGAGGACAGCCAGAATTCACCCCTCCACTTT. It is translated as CASSEDSQNSPLHF.

This rearrangement joins TRBV7-3 to TRBJ2-6, with 7 bases aligning to TRBD1. Germline V gene lookup returns CDR1 SGHTA and CDR2 FQGTGA. The V gene end was trimmed by 3 bases and the J gene end by 1 base; junction bases not matched to a gene: 3. This CDR3 is 16 amino acids long. CDR3 nucleotide sequence: TGTGCCAGCAGCTTCGTCAGGGGGTCTGGGGCCAACGTCCTGACTTTC. Protein product: CASSFVRGSGANVLTF.

The J gene is TRBJ1-2, the V gene TRBV6-5, with a possible D match to TRBD1 (5 bases). This CDR3 has 15 amino acids. Trimming removed 6 bases from V and 4 bases from J, with 18 bases in between. CDR1 and CDR2 (germline): MNHEY, SVGAGI. The chain's CDR3 is CASRFISGSSYGYTF. The CDR3 DNA is TGTGCCAGCAGGTTTATATCAGGGTCCAGCTATGGCTACACCTTC.

This chain joins TRBV7-6 and TRBJ2-2; D might be TRBD2 (6 bases). Trimming pared 4 bases from V and 4 bases from J, leaving 19 bases between. Germline V gene data show CDR1 as SGHVS and CDR2 as FNYEAQ. The CDR3 is 17 residues long. CDR3 sequence: CASSSREGLLLTGELFF. DNA of the CDR3: TGTGCCAGCAGCTCCCGCGAAGGACTACTTCTCACCGGGGAGCTGTTTTTT.

There are many counts of this clone. The J gene is TRBJ1-6, the V gene TRBV28; a possible D gene is TRBD1 (6 bases). Trimming pared 9 bases from V and 9 bases from J, leaving 15 bases between. The length of the CDR3 is 13 residues. Per the germline V gene, CDR1 is MDHEN and CDR2 is SYDVKM. The DNA for the CDR3 is TGTGCCAGTAAGGGGACATCGGTTTCACCCCTCCACTTT. Translation: CASKGTSVSPLHF.

This sequence joins TRBV7-9 and TRBJ2-7; 12 nucleotides align to TRBD2. There are 15 residues in the CDR3. V was clipped by 7 bases and J by 0 bases; unmatched bases: 4. The germline V gene has CDR1 SEHNR and CDR2 FQNEAQ (reference sequence). CDR3 nucleotide sequence: TGTGCCAGCACCCTAGCGGGAGGGAGCTCCTACGAGCAGTACTTC. Its translation is CASTLAGGSSYEQYF. The complete variable domain, with remaining parts taken from reference TRBV7-9 and TRBJ2-7, reads DTGVSQNPRHKITKRGQNVTFRCDPISEHNRLYWYRQTLGQGPEFLTYFQNEAQLEKSRLLSDRFSAERPKGSFSTLEIQRTEQGDSAMYLCASTLAGGSSYEQYFGPGTRLTVT.

This clone has a single count. The chain joins TRBV30 to TRBJ1-5; weak D call: TRBD1 (6 bases). From germline, CDR1 is GTSNPN and CDR2 SVGIG (reference sequence). V lost 4 bases and J lost 5, with 18 bases in between. The CDR3 runs 15 residues. The CDR3 sequence is CAWTRDNGYDQPQHF. Written as DNA, the CDR3 is TGTGCCTGGACCCGGGACAACGGGTATGATCAGCCCCAGCATTTT.

The chain combines TRBV27 with TRBJ2-7; D uncertain. CDR1 is MNHEY, CDR2 SMNVEV, per germline (reference sequence). CDR3 length: 17 amino acids. The V end was cut by 3 bases, the J end by 4 bases, with 22 bases between. Here the CDR3 reads CASSFSPPGLGLYEQYF. The CDR3 DNA sequence: TGTGCCAGCAGTTTCTCCCCCCCCGGTCTAGGTTTGTACGAGCAGTACTTC.

The chain joins TRBV7-9 to TRBJ2-1; TRBD1 matches at 8 bases. V was clipped by 2 bases and J by 5 bases; unmatched bases: 8. This CDR3 region has 16 residues. Germline lookup yields CDR1 SEHNR and CDR2 FQNEAQ (reference sequence). The CDR3 region is CASSLTGQGADNEQFF. The CDR3 coding sequence is TGTGCCAGCAGCTTAACGGGGCAGGGGGCTGACAATGAGCAGTTCTTC.

This chain joins TRBV9 and TRBJ2-2; the match to TRBD1 covers 10 bases. In germline, CDR1 is SGDLS, CDR2 YYNGEE. The V gene end was trimmed by 2 bases and the J gene end by 7 bases; junction bases not matched to a gene: 8. This CDR3 is 16 amino acids long. CDR3 coding DNA: TGTGCCAGCAGCGTTGGACAGGGGGTCGTAAGCGGGGAGCTGTTTTTT. Its translation is CASSVGQGVVSGELFF.

This rearrangement joins TRBV3-1 (or the pseudogene TRBV3-2) to TRBJ1-2, with TRBD1 matching 8 bases. V lost 0 bases to trimming and J lost 5 bases; unmatched junction nucleotides: 5. Germline values: CDR1 LGHDT, CDR2 YNNKEL (reference sequence). CDR3 length: 15 residues. The DNA of the CDR3 is TGTGCCAGCAGCCAAGATTTGCAGGGGGCGTATGGCTACACCTTC. It codes for CASSQDLQGAYGYTF.

The CDR3 DNA is TGTGCCAGTAGTATACCAGGCACGGGAGGGGAGACCCAGTACTTC. Translated, it gives CASSIPGTGGETQYF. The chain employs TRBV19 and TRBJ2-5; the match to TRBD2 covers 8 bases. The CDR3 consists of 15 residues. V trimming: 2 bases; J trimming: 5 bases; junction bases outside the gene matches: 7. Germline values: CDR1 LNHDA, CDR2 SQIVND (reference sequence). Full variable domain (outside the CDR3, taken from reference TRBV19 and TRBJ2-5): DGGITQSPKYLFRKEGQNVTLSCEQNLNHDAMYWYRQDPGQGLRLIYYSQIVNDFQKGDIAEGYSVSREKKESFPLTVTSAQKNPTAFYLCASSIPGTGGETQYFGPGTRLLVL.

The chain uses TRBV6-5 and TRBJ2-1; weak D call: TRBD1 (5 bases). Deletions cut 2 bases from V and 6 bases from J, with 14 bases between. The CDR3 spans 15 residues. Germline-derived CDR1 and CDR2 are MNHEY and SVGAGI. CDR3 DNA: TGTGCCAGCAGTTACAGGGCAGGGATAATCAATGAGCAGTTCTTC. Translated: CASSYRAGIINEQFF.